One sample yielded the 20 T cell receptor beta chains listed below, sequenced in a study of T cell responses to AZD1222 COVID-19 vaccine. Repertoires were generated with immunoSEQ multiplex PCR, while TCRdb's copy carries only in-frame clones and drops some. The data contain around 110,000 clones, about 90% of them singletons. The source was peripheral blood, collected on day 0 of AZD1222 vaccination. The receptors here all came from an adult in good health.

The V call is TRBV11-2, the J call TRBJ2-5; TRBD2 aligns across 8 bases. This CDR3 has 18 amino acids. Per germline, CDR1 SGHAT and CDR2 FQNNGV. J was trimmed by 5 bases and V by 1 base; bases with no gene match: 15. The CDR3 DNA is TGTGCCAGCAGCTTAGTCTCTCGGGGGGGCCTTGATTGGGAGACCCAGTACTTC. Amino acids: CASSLVSRGGLDWETQYF.

The chain joins TRBV4-2 to TRBJ2-1; 10 bases map to TRBD2. Germline values: CDR1 LGHNA, CDR2 YNFKEQ. Trimming removed 0 bases from V and 8 bases from J; junction bases left unmatched: 10. This CDR3 spans 17 amino acids. This CDR3 reads CASSQDSPSGSGDEQFF. The DNA of the CDR3 is TGTGCCAGCAGCCAAGATTCGCCTAGCGGGAGCGGGGATGAGCAGTTCTTC.

The chain has TRBV9 and TRBJ2-7, with D perhaps TRBD1 (5 bases). Trimming took off 2 bases at V and 3 bases at J, with 15 bases between the two ends. Germline loops: CDR1 SGDLS, CDR2 YYNGEE. The CDR3 sequence is 15 residues long. The CDR3 nucleotides are TGTGCCAGCAGCGTCGGCACCAACAGGAACTACGAGCAGTACTTC. This translates into CASSVGTNRNYEQYF.

The chain links TRBV2 to TRBJ2-1, with TRBD2 matching over 11 bases. Per germline, CDR1 SNHLY and CDR2 FYNNEI. The CDR3 runs to 14 residues. The trim removed 10 bases at V and 2 bases at J, leaving 4 bases unmatched. In DNA form, the CDR3 reads TGTGCCATCCGACTAGCGGGAACCTACAATGAGCAGTTCTTC. This translates into CAIRLAGTYNEQFF.

The chain links TRBV23-1 to TRBJ2-1, with no clear D. TRBV23-1 is known as an ORF, though its function is uncertain. V dropped 8 bases and J dropped 5 bases, with 19 bases sitting between them. The CDR3 totals 15 residues. CDR3 protein: CASRHLIKTNNEQFF. For the CDR3, the DNA is TGCGCCAGCCGCCACCTCATAAAAACCAACAATGAGCAGTTCTTC.

The V call is TRBV10-2, the J call TRBJ1-5; D is possibly TRBD1 (5 bases). This CDR3 is built from 13 residues. CDR1 and CDR2 (germline): WSHSY, SAAADI. The V and J ends lost 6 bases and 6 bases respectively, with 12 bases between them. The CDR3 nucleotides are TGCGCCAGCAGCGGAGGGGAAGGTCAGCCCCAGCATTTT. Translating gives CASSGGEGQPQHF.

The J gene is TRBJ1-1, the V gene TRBV15; D is ambiguous. This CDR3 contains 13 residues. Trimming stripped 1 base from V and 1 base from J, with 4 bases between. Germline V gene sequence: CDR1 LNHNV, CDR2 YYDKDF (reference sequence). The CDR3 sequence: CATSRAGNTEAFF. The CDR3 DNA follows: TGTGCCACCAGCAGAGCCGGGAACACTGAAGCTTTCTTT.

CDR3 nucleotides: TGTGCCAGCAGTTTAACCGACAGTAATGAAAAACTGTTTTTT. It encodes CASSLTDSNEKLFF. This chain joins TRBV27 and TRBJ1-4, with a possible D match to TRBD1 (5 bases). The germline V gene encodes CDR1 MNHEY and CDR2 SMNVEV (reference sequence). Trimming cost V 2 bases and J 4 bases, with 8 bases left between them. The CDR3 spans 14 residues.

V usage is TRBV6-5 and J usage is TRBJ1-1, with no clear D. The V gene's germline CDR1 is MNHEY and CDR2 SVGAGI. The CDR3 totals 16 residues. The V gene lost 4 bases and the J gene lost 0 bases, with 15 bases spanning the gap. CDR3 amino acids: CASSFALNHMNTEAFF. The CDR3 bases are TGTGCCAGCAGTTTCGCCCTCAACCATATGAACACTGAAGCTTTCTTT.

V and J are TRBV6-5 and TRBJ1-2; D is unresolved. V dropped 6 bases and J dropped 4 bases, with 12 bases sitting between them. The germline CDR1 and CDR2 sequences are MNHEY and SVGAGI. This CDR3 contains 13 residues. CDR3 in DNA: TGTGCCAGCAGCGCCGGGCGATCCTATGGCTACACCTTC. Translated: CASSAGRSYGYTF.

The V gene is TRBV28, the J gene TRBJ2-7; the D call may be TRBD1 or TRBD2 (5 bases each). This CDR3 comprises 14 residues. Germline CDR1 MDHEN, CDR2 SYDVKM. V was clipped by 5 bases and J by 1 base, with 12 bases between them. The CDR3 sequence is CASSPSGRSYEQYF. The CDR3 DNA follows: TGTGCCAGCAGTCCCTCGGGACGGTCCTACGAGCAGTACTTC.

The V gene is TRBV27, the J gene TRBJ1-2; perhaps TRBD1 as D (5 bases). In germline, CDR1 is MNHEY, CDR2 SMNVEV (reference sequence). Trimming stripped 2 bases from V and 2 bases from J, with 9 bases between. This CDR3 has 14 residues. DNA for the CDR3: TGTGCCAGCAGTTTAACAGGTCCCAACTATGGCTACACCTTC. It codes for CASSLTGPNYGYTF.

The chain is built from TRBV27 and TRBJ2-7; D possibly uses TRBD1 or TRBD2 (5 bases each). Trimming removed 0 bases from V and 12 bases from J, with 15 bases in between. The CDR3 has 13 amino acids. Germline V gene sequence: CDR1 MNHEY, CDR2 SMNVEV (reference sequence). The CDR3 here is CASSLSGLQGRYF. The CDR3 region has the DNA TGTGCCAGCAGTTTATCGGGGTTGCAGGGACGGTACTTC.

The chain has TRBV5-1 and TRBJ2-7, with TRBD2 matching 12 bases. CDR1 is SGHRS, CDR2 YFSETQ, per germline. CDR3 size: 16 residues. V shed 1 base, J shed 6 bases, and the junction held 8 bases outside the gene matches. The CDR3 bases are TGCGCCAGCAGCTTGAAAGACCGGACTAGCGGGACCGAGCAGTACTTC. Protein: CASSLKDRTSGTEQYF.

This chain connects TRBV24-1 to TRBJ2-7; D uncertain. The CDR3 totals 13 residues. V lost 2 bases to trimming and J lost 2 bases, with 6 bases between them. Germline V gives CDR1 KGHDR, CDR2 SFDVKD. The CDR3, as DNA: TGTGCCACCAGTGATTATGAAACCTACGAGCAGTACTTC. It yields the protein CATSDYETYEQYF.

The chain combines TRBV7-9 with TRBJ1-2; 7 nucleotides align to TRBD1. The CDR3 spans 14 residues. After removal of 4 bases from V and 2 bases from J, the junction contained 4 bases not matched to a gene. Germline V gene data show CDR1 as SEHNR and CDR2 as FQNEAQ (reference sequence). CDR3 coding DNA: TGTGCCAGCAGCTCCGGACAGGTGAACTATGGCTACACCTTC. This gives the protein CASSSGQVNYGYTF.

The chain combines TRBV28 with TRBJ2-1; D may be TRBD1 or TRBD2 (6 bases each). Germline V gene sequence: CDR1 MDHEN, CDR2 SYDVKM. V was trimmed by 7 bases and J by 8 bases, leaving 15 bases between them. The CDR3 covers 13 residues. CDR3 protein: CASTKMRGDEQFF. The CDR3, as DNA: TGTGCCAGCACCAAAATGAGGGGGGATGAGCAGTTCTTC.

This chain joins TRBV30 and TRBJ2-2, with 11 nucleotides matching TRBD2. CDR1 GTSNPN and CDR2 SVGIG come from the germline V gene (reference sequence). Trimming cost V 4 bases and J 5 bases; bases outside gene matches: 9. The CDR3 is 16 amino acids. DNA of the CDR3: TGTGCCTGGAAGATATTAGCGGGAGGGTCTACCGGGGAGCTGTTTTTT. Translating gives CAWKILAGGSTGELFF.

The genes are TRBV27 and TRBJ1-5; tentatively, D is TRBD1 (5 bases). The CDR3 runs 15 residues. V gave up 6 bases and J gave up 0 bases, with 12 bases separating them. Germline lookup yields CDR1 MNHEY and CDR2 SMNVEV (reference sequence). DNA for the CDR3: TGTGCCAGCAGCTTGGGGCTTTATAGCAATCAGCCCCAGCATTTT. It codes for CASSLGLYSNQPQHF.

The V and J genes are TRBV6-4 and TRBJ2-1; possible D gene TRBD1, 5 bases. This CDR3 has 12 residues. Germline V gene data show CDR1 as MRHNA and CDR2 as SNTAGT. The CDR3, as DNA: TGTCTTTCCGGCGGACAATTCGATGAGCAGTTCTTC. This translates into CLSGGQFDEQFF.